This TCR beta chain is from a study of human T cells and chemical hapten exposure. The sample's time point: pre-sensitization, week 0. The treatment: therapeutic diphenylcyclopropenone sensitization with weekly scalp DPC. The ends lost 3 bases at V and 0 bases at J; junction bases unmatched: 8. Germline V gives CDR1 SGDLS, CDR2 YYNGEE. This CDR3 is built from 19 residues. Individual cDNA molecules in this library carried unique molecular identifiers. MiXCR was run by TCRdb on the RACE reads, yielding one entry per CDR3 protein. The table includes about 260,000 distinct CDR3 sequences, 7% to 10% detected once.

This TCR derives from a woman in her forties with alopecia areata. Some clones in this sample may be carry-over from other donors' samples. This material consisted of whole blood, taken in connection with sensitization to the hapten diphenylcyclopropenone (DPC). This chain links TRBV9 with TRBJ2-2; TRBD2 agrees at 13 bases. CDR3 loop: CASSAGGLAGVANTGELFF. CDR3 sequence (DNA): TGTGCCAGCAGCGCCGGAGGACTAGCGGGAGTCGCGAACACCGGGGAGCTGTTTTTT.